These 5 T cell receptor beta chains were all obtained from the same sample, sequenced in a study of T cell changes during pregnancy in multiple sclerosis. Profiling relied on immunoSEQ multiplex PCR, and the TCRdb table lists in-frame clones only, not all of them. The sample records approximately 46,000 clones, more than 90% being singletons. The sample in question was CD8+ T cells from peripheral blood mononuclear cells, obtained after pregnancy. All receptors derive from a female donor with multiple sclerosis, enrolled in a pregnancy study.

This rearrangement joins TRBV10-3 to TRBJ2-3; weak D call: TRBD1 (6 bases). Germline CDR1 and CDR2: ENHRY and SYGVKD. The CDR3 covers 14 residues. Trimming shortened V by 6 bases and J by 0 bases, and 10 bases separated the two germline ends. CDR3 in amino acids: CAIRDSSSTDTQYF. The CDR3 nucleotides are TGTGCCATCAGGGACAGCTCTAGCACAGATACGCAGTATTTT.

This chain uses TRBV7-6 with TRBJ2-1, with D maybe TRBD1 (6 bases). Looked up from germline, CDR1 is SGHVS and CDR2 is FNYEAQ. With 2 bases removed from V and 4 bases from J, the gap between germline ends came to 15 bases. The CDR3 spans 16 residues. CDR3 sequence: CASSLLRDTSYNEQFF. CDR3 in DNA: TGTGCCAGCAGCTTACTACGGGACACCTCTTACAATGAGCAGTTCTTC.

This chain connects TRBV11-2 to TRBJ1-2; 7 nucleotides match TRBD1. V shed 5 bases and J 8 bases; nucleotides not matched to a gene: 8. Germline assignment: CDR1 SGHAT and CDR2 FQNNGV. This CDR3 is built from 13 residues. The CDR3 sequence is CASSRKGAGGYTF. The CDR3 DNA reads as TGTGCCAGCAGCCGCAAGGGGGCAGGGGGCTACACCTTC.

This clone is labeled as medium-sized (0.01 to 0.1%). The chain employs TRBV4-3 and TRBJ2-7; 7 bases agree with TRBD2. Germline CDR1 and CDR2: LGHNA and YSLEER. V lost 1 base to trimming and J lost 3 bases; unmatched junction nucleotides: 9. This CDR3 is 16 amino acids long. CDR3 sequence: CASSQAVGRGSYEQYF. CDR3 coding DNA: TGCGCCAGCAGCCAAGCCGTGGGGCGGGGGAGCTACGAGCAGTACTTC.

The V and J genes are TRBV5-4 and TRBJ1-1; 7 positions agree with TRBD1. The J segment lost 2 bases and the V segment lost 4 bases, leaving 11 bases of the junction unmatched. CDR3 length equals 16 residues. CDR1 and CDR2 from the germline V gene are SGHNT and YYREEE (reference sequence). The CDR3 protein is CASSQNIGTANTEAFF. CDR3 coding DNA: TGTGCCAGCAGCCAGAACATCGGGACAGCCAACACTGAAGCTTTCTTT.